The clone carrying this TCR beta chain was seen once. Its matching antigen is unknown. The V end was cut by 4 bases, the J end by 3 bases, with 10 bases between. Germline V gene sequence: CDR1 SGHDN, CDR2 FVKESK. The CDR3 totals 14 residues. Clones were read by immunoSEQ multiplex PCR, and TCRdb kept only the in-frame ones, dropping some. The profile covers roughly 60,000 clones, with roughly four fifths appearing a single time and around 2.1% taken by the ten largest. The source of the sample is a study of OX40 agonist ivuxolimab in advanced cancers. Study-level findings and limits: Normalized T-cell clonal expansion was also low in a subset of nonresponders.

The clonotype originates from an adult with an advanced solid tumor such as melanoma, head and neck, liver or kidney cancer. The sequences come from CD4+ or CD8+ T cells sorted from blood, collected in a trial of the OX40 agonist ivuxolimab. V gene TRBV14 combines with J gene TRBJ2-1, with D uncertain. The CDR3 DNA sequence: TGTGCCAGCAGCCCCGGCCCAGTCTACAATGAGCAGTTCTTC. Translating gives CASSPGPVYNEQFF.